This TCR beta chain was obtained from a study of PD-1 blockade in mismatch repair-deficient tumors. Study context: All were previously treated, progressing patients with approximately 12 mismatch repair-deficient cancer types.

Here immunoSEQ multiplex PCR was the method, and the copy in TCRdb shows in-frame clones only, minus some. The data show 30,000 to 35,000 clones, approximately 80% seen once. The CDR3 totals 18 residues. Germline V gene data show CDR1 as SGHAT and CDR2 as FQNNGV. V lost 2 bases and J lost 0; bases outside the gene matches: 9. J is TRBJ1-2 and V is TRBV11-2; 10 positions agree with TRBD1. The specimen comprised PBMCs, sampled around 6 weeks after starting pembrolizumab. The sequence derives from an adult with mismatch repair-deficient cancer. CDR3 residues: CASSLKVRTGGSNYGYTF. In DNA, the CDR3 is TGTGCCAGCAGCTTAAAGGTGAGGACAGGGGGATCTAACTATGGCTACACCTTC.